This TCR beta chain was documented in a study of Ad26.COV2.S vaccination and SARS-CoV-2 variants. Overall study context: Donor was in the COV1001 Ad26.COV2.S trial arm.

Worth noting for this clone: Its target is not known.

The data were produced by immunoSEQ multiplex PCR, yet TCRdb's version contains in-frame clones alone and is incomplete. Here the sample spans approximately 300,000 clones, about 86% being singletons. Study observations and caveats: Vaccinees showed greater spike-specific TCR breadth than placebo recipients.

The treatment here: about 20 received Ad26.COV2.S at low or high dose, single or two shots; roughly 5 received placebo; per-sample allocation not given. The samples date from day 63 after the first vaccine or placebo injection. As its vector, the vaccine had Ad26, which expressed Wuhan-strain SARS-CoV-2 spike. Per the germline V gene, CDR1 is SNHLY and CDR2 is FYNNEI. V shed 4 bases and J shed 0 bases, with 10 bases lying between them. This CDR3 is 14 amino acids long. This chain uses TRBV2 with TRBJ2-7; D remains ambiguous. The sample in question was peripheral blood, obtained in a trial of Ad26.COV2.S vaccine versus placebo. The receptor was derived from a person aged 18-60 years who received the Ad26.COV2.S COVID-19 vaccine or a placebo. DNA for the CDR3: TGTGCCAGCAGTGCGCGGACGGTCTCCTACGAGCAGTACTTC. Translated, it gives CASSARTVSYEQYF. Filled out from reference TRBV2 and TRBJ2-7, the complete variable domain reads EPEVTQTPSHQVTQMGQEVILRCVPISNHLYFYWYRQILGQKVEFLVSFYNNEISEKSEIFDDQFSVERPDGSNFTLKIRSTKLEDSAMYFCASSARTVSYEQYFGPGTRLTVT.